Shown below are 18 T cell receptor beta chains from a single sample sequenced in a study of blood T cell repertoires in COVID-19. Method: immunoSEQ multiplex PCR; TCRdb's copy keeps in-frame clones and lacks some. The sample has approximately 110,000 clones, about two thirds seen once. Sequenced material: peripheral blood. These receptor sequences come from a human donor with acute or convalescent COVID-19. The donor label of this sample is uncertain.

This sequence joins TRBV6-5 and TRBJ1-2; D gene unclear. The CDR3 loop spans 13 amino acids. V lost 6 bases and J lost 4, with 12 bases in between. Germline CDR1 is MNHEY and CDR2 is SVGAGI. The CDR3 bases are TGTGCCAGCAGCCTCAGGTTAGGCTATGGCTACACCTTC. It translates to CASSLRLGYGYTF.

This clone was detected only a few times. The chain is built from TRBV29-1 and TRBJ2-2; D remains unclear. The CDR3 consists of 14 residues. The V end lost 4 bases, the J end lost 6 bases, and 15 bases lay between the germline ends. Germline V CDR1 and CDR2: SQVTM, ANQGSEA. This CDR3 reads CSVGPSEAAGELFF. CDR3 nucleotides: TGCAGCGTTGGGCCGAGCGAGGCGGCCGGGGAGCTGTTTTTT.

The chain uses TRBV11-2 and TRBJ2-3, with 7 bases lining up with TRBD2. The germline V gene has CDR1 SGHAT and CDR2 FQNNGV. J gave up 4 bases and V 2 bases, and 12 bases lay outside the gene matches. The CDR3 length is 17 residues. CDR3 sequence reads: CASSLRPRRGSPDTQYF. CDR3 coding DNA: TGTGCCAGCAGCTTACGCCCACGGCGGGGGAGTCCAGATACGCAGTATTTT.

A few counts support this clone. The V and J genes are TRBV5-1 and TRBJ2-7, with 9 nucleotides matching TRBD1. The V segment lost 2 bases and the J segment 0 bases; nucleotides outside the gene matches: 3. CDR1 is SGHRS and CDR2 is YFSETQ in the germline V gene. The CDR3 is 15 amino acids. CDR3 sequence (DNA): TGCGCCAGCAGCTTAGACAGGGGGAGCTCCTACGAGCAGTACTTC. Translation: CASSLDRGSSYEQYF.

Here the CDR3 DNA reads TGTGCCGGGCGGGGGGGTACAGATACGCAGTATTTT. It translates to CAGRGGTDTQYF. This chain connects TRBV2 to TRBJ2-3; 9 nucleotides align to TRBD2. The germline gives CDR1 SNHLY, CDR2 FYNNEI. CDR3 length: 12 amino acids. J lost 3 bases, V lost 11 bases, and 3 bases had no gene match.

The chain employs TRBV19 and TRBJ1-1; D gene unclear. Germline CDR1 reads LNHDA; CDR2 reads SQIVND (reference sequence). V lost 5 bases, J lost 5 bases, and 18 bases lay in between. This CDR3 has 15 amino acids. The CDR3 is CASSSWTGLGTEAFF. The CDR3 DNA reads as TGTGCCAGTAGTTCCTGGACGGGATTGGGGACTGAAGCTTTCTTT. Combining the CDR3 with reference TRBV19 and TRBJ1-1 gives the whole variable domain DGGITQSPKYLFRKEGQNVTLSCEQNLNHDAMYWYRQDPGQGLRLIYYSQIVNDFQKGDIAEGYSVSREKKESFPLTVTSAQKNPTAFYLCASSSWTGLGTEAFFGQGTRLTVV.

V gene TRBV29-1 combines with J gene TRBJ1-6; weak D call: TRBD1 (5 bases). This CDR3 comprises 13 residues. V lost 5 bases and J lost 7, with 12 bases in between. Germline assignment: CDR1 SQVTM and CDR2 ANQGSEA. The CDR3 nucleotides read TGCAGCGTTTCCGAGACAGCAAATTCACCCCTCCACTTT. This sequence encodes CSVSETANSPLHF.

V is TRBV19 and J is TRBJ1-5; no clear D. The CDR3 has 12 amino acids. V was pared by 8 bases and J by 2 bases, with 7 bases between. Germline V lookup: CDR1 LNHDA, CDR2 SQIVND (reference sequence). The CDR3 DNA is TGTGCCAGTCGAAGCGGCAATCAGCCCCAGCATTTT. Protein sequence: CASRSGNQPQHF.

V usage is TRBV30 and J usage is TRBJ1-2; D might be TRBD1 (5 bases). The V end was cut by 3 bases, the J end by 4 bases, with 9 bases between. Germline lookup yields CDR1 GTSNPN and CDR2 SVGIG (reference sequence). This CDR3 spans 12 amino acids. The CDR3 region has the DNA TGTGCCTGGAGACCAGGGCCCTATGGCTACACCTTC. Its protein product is CAWRPGPYGYTF.

This chain connects TRBV28 to TRBJ1-5; D perhaps matches TRBD1 (6 bases). Trimming pared 4 bases from V and 7 bases from J, leaving 11 bases between. The V gene's germline CDR1 is MDHEN and CDR2 SYDVKM. The CDR3 contains 13 residues. The CDR3 nucleotides read TGTGCCAGCAGTTGGGACACTCAACAGCCCCAGCATTTT. Protein: CASSWDTQQPQHF.

The sample holds many counts of this clone. The J gene is TRBJ2-3, the V gene TRBV10-3; TRBD2 might be the D (5 bases). Trimming took 4 bases from V and 0 from J, leaving 11 bases between them. The CDR3 is 15 residues long. The germline gives CDR1 ENHRY, CDR2 SYGVKD. The CDR3 loop is CAISGLSTSTDTQYF. DNA of the CDR3: TGTGCCATCAGTGGACTATCTACTAGCACAGATACGCAGTATTTT.

V gene TRBV10-1 combines with J gene TRBJ1-3; tentatively, D is TRBD1 (6 bases). This CDR3 spans 17 amino acids. Deletions cut 10 bases from V and 0 bases from J, with 22 bases between. The germline CDR1 and CDR2 sequences are WNHNN and SYGVQD (reference sequence). The CDR3 spells CATRTDWIKYSGNTIYF. In DNA, the CDR3 is TGCGCCACCCGGACAGATTGGATAAAGTACTCTGGAAACACCATATATTTT.

The V gene is TRBV6-5, the J gene TRBJ1-1, with a possible D match to TRBD1 (6 bases). This CDR3 is 13 amino acids long. Per germline, CDR1 MNHEY and CDR2 SVGAGI. The ends were cut back, 1 base at V and 11 bases at J, with 14 bases in the middle. The chain's CDR3 is CASSYLGADSAFF. The CDR3 region has the DNA TGTGCCAGCAGTTACTTGGGGGCCGACAGTGCTTTCTTT.

This clone came up a few times. The chain links TRBV7-9 to TRBJ1-5, with 8 bases aligning to TRBD1. The germline gives CDR1 SEHNR, CDR2 FQNEAQ (reference sequence). CDR3 length: 13 residues. With V trimmed by 5 bases and J by 7 bases, 4 bases remained unmatched. The CDR3 DNA reads as TGTGCCAGCAGCCCAGGGGGCAGGCAGCCCCAGCATTTT. Protein: CASSPGGRQPQHF.

V usage is TRBV30 and J usage is TRBJ1-1, with 7 nucleotides matching TRBD1. Germline V gene lookup returns CDR1 GTSNPN and CDR2 SVGIG (reference sequence). CDR3 size: 13 residues. Trimming at V came to 4 bases and at J to 0 bases, leaving 2 bases not matched to a gene. The CDR3 protein is CAWTGQLNTEAFF. The CDR3 nucleotides are TGTGCCTGGACGGGACAGTTGAACACTGAAGCTTTCTTT.

The sample holds a few counts of this clone. The chain joins TRBV4-1 to TRBJ1-1; D is undetermined. The CDR3 has 16 amino acids. Germline V gives CDR1 MGHRA, CDR2 YSYEKL. Deletions cut 3 bases from V and 2 bases from J, with 16 bases between. The CDR3 sequence: CASSQPTRSPNTEAFF. In DNA, the CDR3 is TGCGCCAGCAGCCAGCCCACTCGGAGTCCCAACACTGAAGCTTTCTTT.

Concerning this clone: The junction shows a germline mismatch at one end, possibly a read error. The chain links TRBV6-5 to TRBJ2-1, with 8 bases fitting TRBD2. The CDR3 sequence is 15 residues long. From germline, CDR1 is MNHEY and CDR2 SVGAGI. CDR3 in DNA: TGTGCCAGCAGAAAAAGCGGGGGCGGCTACGATGAGCAGTTCTTC. This codes for CASRKSGGGYDEQFF.

The chain is built from TRBV24-1 and TRBJ2-5, with 7 nucleotides matching TRBD1. Germline CDR1 reads KGHDR; CDR2 reads SFDVKD. This CDR3 comprises 15 residues. J lost 4 bases, V lost 2 bases, and 6 bases had no gene match. The CDR3 region has the DNA TGTGCCACCAGTGATTCCCGCCGGACAGGAGAGACCCAGTACTTC. It specifies CATSDSRRTGETQYF.